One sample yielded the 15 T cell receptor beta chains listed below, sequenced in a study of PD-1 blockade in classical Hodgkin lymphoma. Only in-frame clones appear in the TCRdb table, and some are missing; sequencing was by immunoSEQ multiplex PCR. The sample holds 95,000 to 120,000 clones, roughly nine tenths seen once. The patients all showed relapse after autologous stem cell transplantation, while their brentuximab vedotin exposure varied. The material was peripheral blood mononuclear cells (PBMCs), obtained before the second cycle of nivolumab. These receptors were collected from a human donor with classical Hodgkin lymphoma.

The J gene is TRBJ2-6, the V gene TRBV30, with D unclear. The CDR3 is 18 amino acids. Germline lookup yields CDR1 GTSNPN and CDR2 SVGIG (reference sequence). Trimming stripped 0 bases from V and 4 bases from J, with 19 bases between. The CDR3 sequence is CAWSVVALFRRGANVLTF. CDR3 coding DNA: TGTGCCTGGAGTGTAGTGGCCTTATTTCGTCGAGGGGCCAACGTCCTGACTTTC. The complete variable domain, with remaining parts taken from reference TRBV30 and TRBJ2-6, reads SQTIHQWPATLVQPVGSPLSLECTVEGTSNPNLYWYRQAAGRGLQLLFYSVGIGQISSEVPQNLSASRPQDRQFILSSKKLLLSDSGFYLCAWSVVALFRRGANVLTFGAGSRLTVL.

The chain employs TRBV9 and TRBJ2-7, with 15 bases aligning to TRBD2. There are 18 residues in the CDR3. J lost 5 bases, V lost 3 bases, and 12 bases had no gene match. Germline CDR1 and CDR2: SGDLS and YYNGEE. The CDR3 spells CASSAVGGLAGGPHEQYF. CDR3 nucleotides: TGTGCCAGCAGCGCGGTGGGAGGACTAGCGGGAGGGCCCCACGAGCAGTACTTC.

This chain's CDR3 is CASSIGQGVSYEQYF. Written as DNA, the CDR3 is TGTGCCAGTAGTATAGGCCAGGGAGTTTCCTACGAGCAGTACTTC. The chain couples TRBV19 to TRBJ2-7; D may be TRBD1 or TRBD2 (5 bases each). Trimming left V 1 base short and J 1 base short, with 11 bases between. The CDR3 is 15 amino acids. Germline V gene lookup returns CDR1 LNHDA and CDR2 SQIVND (reference sequence).

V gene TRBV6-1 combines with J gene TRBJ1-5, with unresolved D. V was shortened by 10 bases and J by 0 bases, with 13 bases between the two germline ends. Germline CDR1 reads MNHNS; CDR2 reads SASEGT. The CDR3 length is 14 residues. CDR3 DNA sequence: TGTGCCACCTCGAGCGGTGTTAGCAATCAGCCCCAGCATTTT. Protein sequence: CATSSGVSNQPQHF.

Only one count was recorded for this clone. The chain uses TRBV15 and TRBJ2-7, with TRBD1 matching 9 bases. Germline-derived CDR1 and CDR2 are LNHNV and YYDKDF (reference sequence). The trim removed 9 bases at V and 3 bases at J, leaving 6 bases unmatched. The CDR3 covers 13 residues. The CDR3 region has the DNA TGTGCCACGGGACAGGGTGAAGACTACGAGCAGTACTTC. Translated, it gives CATGQGEDYEQYF.

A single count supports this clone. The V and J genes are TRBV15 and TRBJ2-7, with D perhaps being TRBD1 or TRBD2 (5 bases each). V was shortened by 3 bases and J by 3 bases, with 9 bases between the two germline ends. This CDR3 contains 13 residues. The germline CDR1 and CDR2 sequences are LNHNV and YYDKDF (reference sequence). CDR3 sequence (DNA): TGTGCCACCAGCAGTAAGGGGAGCTACGAGCAGTACTTC. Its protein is CATSSKGSYEQYF.

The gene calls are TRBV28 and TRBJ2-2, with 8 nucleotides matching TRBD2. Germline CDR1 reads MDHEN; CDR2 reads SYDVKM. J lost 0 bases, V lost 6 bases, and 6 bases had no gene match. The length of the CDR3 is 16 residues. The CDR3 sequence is CASRPTGLANTGELFF. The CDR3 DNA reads TGTGCCAGCAGGCCCACGGGACTAGCGAACACCGGGGAGCTGTTTTTT.

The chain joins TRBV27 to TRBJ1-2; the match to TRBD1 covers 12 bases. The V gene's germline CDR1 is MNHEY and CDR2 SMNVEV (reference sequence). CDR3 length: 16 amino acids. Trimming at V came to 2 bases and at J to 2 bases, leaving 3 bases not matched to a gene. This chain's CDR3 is CASSLGTGGWNYGYTF. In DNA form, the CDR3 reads TGTGCCAGCAGTTTAGGGACAGGGGGCTGGAACTATGGCTACACCTTC.

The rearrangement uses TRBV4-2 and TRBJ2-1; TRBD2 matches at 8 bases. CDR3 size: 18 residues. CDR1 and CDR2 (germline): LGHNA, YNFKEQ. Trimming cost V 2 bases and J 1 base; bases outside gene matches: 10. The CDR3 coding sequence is TGTGCCAGCAGCCAAAGCGTCGGGAGGGCCGAATCCTACAATGAGCAGTTCTTC. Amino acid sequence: CASSQSVGRAESYNEQFF.

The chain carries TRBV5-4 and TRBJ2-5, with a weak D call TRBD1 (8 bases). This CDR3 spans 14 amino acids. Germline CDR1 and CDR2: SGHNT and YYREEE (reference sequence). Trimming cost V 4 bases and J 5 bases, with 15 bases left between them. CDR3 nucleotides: TGTGCCAGCAGCCGGATACAGGGGGGGGAGACCCAGTACTTC. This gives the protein CASSRIQGGETQYF.

The CDR3 sequence: CASSLWRAQETQYF. In DNA, the CDR3 is TGCGCCAGCAGCTTGTGGAGGGCTCAAGAGACCCAGTACTTC. V and J are TRBV5-1 and TRBJ2-5; weak D call: TRBD2 (6 bases). V lost 1 base to trimming and J lost 2 bases, with 9 bases between them. This CDR3 is 14 amino acids long. Germline loops: CDR1 SGHRS, CDR2 YFSETQ.

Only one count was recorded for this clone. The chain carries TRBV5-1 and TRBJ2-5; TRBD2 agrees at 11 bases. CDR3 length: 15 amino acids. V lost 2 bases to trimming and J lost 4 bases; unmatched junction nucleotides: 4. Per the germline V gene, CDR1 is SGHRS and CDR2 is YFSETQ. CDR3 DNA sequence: TGCGCCAGCAGCTTTAGCGGGAGGGCCCCAGAGACCCAGTACTTC. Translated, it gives CASSFSGRAPETQYF.

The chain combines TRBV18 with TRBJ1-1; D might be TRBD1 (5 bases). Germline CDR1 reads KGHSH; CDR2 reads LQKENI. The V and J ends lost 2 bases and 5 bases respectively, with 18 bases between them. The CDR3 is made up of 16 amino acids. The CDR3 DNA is TGTGCCAGCTCACCAGCCGTGGGGCCCCTGGGGACTGAAGCTTTCTTT. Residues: CASSPAVGPLGTEAFF.

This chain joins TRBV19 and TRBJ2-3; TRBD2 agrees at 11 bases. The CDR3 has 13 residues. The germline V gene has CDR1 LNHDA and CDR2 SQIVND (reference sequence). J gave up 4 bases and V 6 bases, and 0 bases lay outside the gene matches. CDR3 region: CASRLAGADTQYF. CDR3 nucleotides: TGTGCCAGTAGACTAGCGGGAGCAGATACGCAGTATTTT.

The CDR3 loop is CASSYSGEGPSYEQYF. The CDR3, as DNA: TGTGCCAGCAGTTACAGTGGGGAGGGCCCATCCTACGAGCAGTACTTC. This chain links TRBV6-5 with TRBJ2-7; 7 bases are shared with TRBD2. The CDR3 spans 16 residues. Per germline, CDR1 MNHEY and CDR2 SVGAGI. Unmatched junction bases numbered 8, after V lost 2 bases and J lost 1 base.